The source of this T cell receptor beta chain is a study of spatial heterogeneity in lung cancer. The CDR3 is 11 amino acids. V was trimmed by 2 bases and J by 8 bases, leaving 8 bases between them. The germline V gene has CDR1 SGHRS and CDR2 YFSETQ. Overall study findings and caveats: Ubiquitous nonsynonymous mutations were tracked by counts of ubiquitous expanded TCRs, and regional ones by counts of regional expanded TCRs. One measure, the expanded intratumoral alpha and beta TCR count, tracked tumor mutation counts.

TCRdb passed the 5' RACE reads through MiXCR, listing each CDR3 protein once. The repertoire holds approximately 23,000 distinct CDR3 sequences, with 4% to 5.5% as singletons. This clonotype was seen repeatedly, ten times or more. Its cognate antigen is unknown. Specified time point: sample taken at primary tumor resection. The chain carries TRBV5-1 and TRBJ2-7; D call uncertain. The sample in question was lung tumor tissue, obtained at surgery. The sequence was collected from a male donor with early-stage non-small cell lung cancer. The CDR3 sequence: CASSLGPQQYF. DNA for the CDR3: TGCGCCAGCAGCTTAGGGCCGCAGCAGTACTTC.